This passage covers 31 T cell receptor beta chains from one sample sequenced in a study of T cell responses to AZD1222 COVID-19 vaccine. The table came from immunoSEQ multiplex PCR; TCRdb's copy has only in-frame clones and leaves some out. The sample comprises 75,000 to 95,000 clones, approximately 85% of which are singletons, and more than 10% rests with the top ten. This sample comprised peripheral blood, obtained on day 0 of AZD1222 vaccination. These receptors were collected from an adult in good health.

The CDR3 DNA is TGCGCCAGCAGCCAAGTCAACAGGGGACTTGACTATGGCTACACCTTC. Protein product: CASSQVNRGLDYGYTF. This sequence joins TRBV4-1 and TRBJ1-2, with 7 bases aligning to TRBD1. The J segment lost 3 bases and the V segment lost 1 base, leaving 8 bases of the junction unmatched. CDR3 length: 16 amino acids. The germline V gene encodes CDR1 MGHRA and CDR2 YSYEKL.

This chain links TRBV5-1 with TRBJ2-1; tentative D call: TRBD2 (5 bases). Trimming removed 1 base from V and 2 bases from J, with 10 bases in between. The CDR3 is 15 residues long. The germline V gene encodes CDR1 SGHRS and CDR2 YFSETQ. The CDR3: CASSLSGLTYNEQFF. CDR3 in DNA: TGCGCCAGCAGCTTGTCCGGACTTACCTACAATGAGCAGTTCTTC.

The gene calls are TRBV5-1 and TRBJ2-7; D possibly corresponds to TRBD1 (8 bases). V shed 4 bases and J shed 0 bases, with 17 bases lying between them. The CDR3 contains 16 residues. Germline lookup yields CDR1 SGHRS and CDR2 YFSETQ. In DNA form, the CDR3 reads TGCGCCAGCAGCGGGGGGGACAGGACGAGCTCCTACGAGCAGTACTTC. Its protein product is CASSGGDRTSSYEQYF.

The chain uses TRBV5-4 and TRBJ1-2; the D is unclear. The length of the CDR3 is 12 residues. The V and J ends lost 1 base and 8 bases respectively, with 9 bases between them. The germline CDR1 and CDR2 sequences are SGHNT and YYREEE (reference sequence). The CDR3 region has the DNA TGTGCCAGCAGCTTGTCTCCGGGCGGCTACACCTTC. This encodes CASSLSPGGYTF.

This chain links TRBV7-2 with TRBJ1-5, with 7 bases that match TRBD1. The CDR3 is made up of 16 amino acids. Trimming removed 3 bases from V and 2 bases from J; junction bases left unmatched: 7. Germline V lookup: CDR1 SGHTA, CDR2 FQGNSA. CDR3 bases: TGTGCCAGCAGCTTGGGGACAGCGGTGGGCAATCAGCCCCAGCATTTT. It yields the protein CASSLGTAVGNQPQHF. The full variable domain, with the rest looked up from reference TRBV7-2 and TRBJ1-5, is GAGVSQSPSNKVTEKGKDVELRCDPISGHTALYWYRQSLGQGLEFLIYFQGNSAPDKSGLPSDRFSAERTGGSVSTLTIQRTQQEDSAVYLCASSLGTAVGNQPQHFGDGTRLSIL.

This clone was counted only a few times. CDR3 loop: CSAPGLIEQYF. CDR3 bases: TGCAGTGCCCCAGGACTAATCGAGCAGTACTTC. This chain links TRBV20-1 with TRBJ2-7; the D gene is possibly TRBD2 (6 bases). With 6 bases removed from V and 6 bases from J, the gap between germline ends came to 12 bases. This CDR3 region has 11 residues. Germline V lookup: CDR1 DFQATT, CDR2 SNEGSKA (reference sequence).

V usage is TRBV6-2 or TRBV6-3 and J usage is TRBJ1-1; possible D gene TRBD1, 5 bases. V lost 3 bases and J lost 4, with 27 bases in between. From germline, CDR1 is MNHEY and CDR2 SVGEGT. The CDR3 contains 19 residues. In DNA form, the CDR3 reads TGTGCCAGCAGTTATGGGACGATCCGTGTTATGAGGGCGGGCACTGAAGCTTTCTTT. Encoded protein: CASSYGTIRVMRAGTEAFF.

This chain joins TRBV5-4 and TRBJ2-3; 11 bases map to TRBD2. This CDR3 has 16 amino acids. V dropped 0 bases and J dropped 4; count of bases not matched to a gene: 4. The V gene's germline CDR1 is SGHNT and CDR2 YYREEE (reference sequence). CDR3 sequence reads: CASSLVLAGGSDTQYF. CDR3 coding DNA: TGTGCCAGCAGCTTGGTTCTAGCGGGGGGATCAGATACGCAGTATTTT.

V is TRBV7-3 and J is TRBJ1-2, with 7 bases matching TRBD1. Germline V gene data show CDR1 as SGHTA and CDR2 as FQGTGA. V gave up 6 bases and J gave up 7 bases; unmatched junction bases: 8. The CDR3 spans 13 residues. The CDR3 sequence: CASSLATGVGYTF. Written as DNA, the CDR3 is TGTGCCAGCAGTCTAGCCACAGGGGTTGGCTACACCTTC. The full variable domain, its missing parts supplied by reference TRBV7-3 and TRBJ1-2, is GAGVSQTPSNKVTEKGKYVELRCDPISGHTALYWYRQSLGQGPEFLIYFQGTGAADDSGLPNDRFFAVRPEGSVSTLKIQRTERGDSAVYLCASSLATGVGYTFGSGTRLTVV.

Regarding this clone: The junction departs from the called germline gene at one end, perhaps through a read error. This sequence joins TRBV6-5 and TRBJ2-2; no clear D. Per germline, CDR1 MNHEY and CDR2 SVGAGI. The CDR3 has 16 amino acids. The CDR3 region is CASSYTRYPNAGELFF. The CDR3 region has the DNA TGTGCCAGCAGTTACACCCGATACCCGAACGCCGGGGAGCTGTTTTTT.

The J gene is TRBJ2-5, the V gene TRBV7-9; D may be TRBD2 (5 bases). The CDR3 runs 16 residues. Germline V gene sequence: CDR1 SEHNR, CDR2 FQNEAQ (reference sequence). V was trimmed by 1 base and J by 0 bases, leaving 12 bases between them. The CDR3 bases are TGTGCCAGCAGCTTAGGGGCTAGCCGGTACCAAGAGACCCAGTACTTC. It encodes CASSLGASRYQETQYF.

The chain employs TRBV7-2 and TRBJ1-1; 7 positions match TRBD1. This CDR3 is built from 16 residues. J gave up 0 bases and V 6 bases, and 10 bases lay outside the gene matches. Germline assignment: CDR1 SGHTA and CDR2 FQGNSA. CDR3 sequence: CASRTGTVPMNTEAFF. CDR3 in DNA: TGTGCCAGCAGAACAGGGACAGTACCTATGAACACTGAAGCTTTCTTT. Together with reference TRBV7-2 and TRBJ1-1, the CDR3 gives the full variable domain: GAGVSQSPSNKVTEKGKDVELRCDPISGHTALYWYRQSLGQGLEFLIYFQGNSAPDKSGLPSDRFSAERTGGSVSTLTIQRTQQEDSAVYLCASRTGTVPMNTEAFFGQGTRLTVV.

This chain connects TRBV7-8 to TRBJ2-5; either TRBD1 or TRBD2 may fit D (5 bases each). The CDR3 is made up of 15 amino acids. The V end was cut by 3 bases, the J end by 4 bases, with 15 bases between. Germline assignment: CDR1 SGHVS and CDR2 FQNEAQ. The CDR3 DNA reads TGTGCCAGCAGCTTGTGGGGGAAACCCCCAGAGACCCAGTACTTC. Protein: CASSLWGKPPETQYF.

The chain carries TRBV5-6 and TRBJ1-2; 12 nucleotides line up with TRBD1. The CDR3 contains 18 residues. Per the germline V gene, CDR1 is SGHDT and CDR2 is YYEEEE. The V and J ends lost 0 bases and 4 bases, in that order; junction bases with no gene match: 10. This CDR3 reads CASSLDGTGGPYFYGYTF. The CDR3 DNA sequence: TGTGCCAGCAGCTTGGATGGGACAGGGGGCCCTTATTTCTATGGCTACACCTTC. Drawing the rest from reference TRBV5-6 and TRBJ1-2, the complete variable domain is DAGVTQSPTHLIKTRGQQVTLRCSPKSGHDTVSWYQQALGQGPQFIFQYYEEEERQRGNFPDRFSGHQFPNYSSELNVNALLLGDSALYLCASSLDGTGGPYFYGYTFGSGTRLTVV.

The CDR3 coding sequence is TGTGCCAGTAGGATGGGACAGGGCAATCAGCCCCAGCATTTT. Amino acid sequence: CASRMGQGNQPQHF. The V and J genes are TRBV19 and TRBJ1-5; TRBD1 aligns across 8 bases. This CDR3 contains 14 residues. Germline V gene data show CDR1 as LNHDA and CDR2 as SQIVND (reference sequence). The J segment lost 2 bases and the V segment lost 6 bases, leaving 3 bases of the junction unmatched.

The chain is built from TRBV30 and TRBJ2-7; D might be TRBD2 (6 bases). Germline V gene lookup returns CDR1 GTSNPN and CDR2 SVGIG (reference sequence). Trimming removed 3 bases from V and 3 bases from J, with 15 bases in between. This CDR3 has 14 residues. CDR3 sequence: CAWRFAGLYYEQYF. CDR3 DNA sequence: TGTGCCTGGAGGTTTGCGGGATTATACTACGAGCAGTACTTC.

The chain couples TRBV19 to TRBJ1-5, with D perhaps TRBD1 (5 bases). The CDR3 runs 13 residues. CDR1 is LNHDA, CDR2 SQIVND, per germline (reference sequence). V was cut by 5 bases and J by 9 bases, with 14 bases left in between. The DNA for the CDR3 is TGTGCCAGTAGTGGCGACAGCTCCAGGCCCCAGCATTTT. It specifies CASSGDSSRPQHF.

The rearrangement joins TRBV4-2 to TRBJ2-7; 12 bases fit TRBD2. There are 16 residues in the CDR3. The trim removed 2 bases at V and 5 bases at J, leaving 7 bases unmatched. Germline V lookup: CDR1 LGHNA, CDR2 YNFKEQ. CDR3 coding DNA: TGTGCCAGCAGCCAACCCTCTGGACTAGCGGGGAACGAGCAGTACTTC. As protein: CASSQPSGLAGNEQYF.

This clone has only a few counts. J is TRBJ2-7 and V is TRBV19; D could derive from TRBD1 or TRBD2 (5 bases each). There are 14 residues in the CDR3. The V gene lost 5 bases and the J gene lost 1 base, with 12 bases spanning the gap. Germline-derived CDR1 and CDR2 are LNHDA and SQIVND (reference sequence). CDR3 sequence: CASSDLGESYEQYF. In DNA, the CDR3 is TGTGCCAGTAGTGATTTGGGGGAGTCCTACGAGCAGTACTTC.

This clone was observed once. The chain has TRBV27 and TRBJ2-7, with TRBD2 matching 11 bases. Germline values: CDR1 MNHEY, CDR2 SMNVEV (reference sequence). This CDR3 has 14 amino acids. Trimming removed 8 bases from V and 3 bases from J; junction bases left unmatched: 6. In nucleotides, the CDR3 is TGTGCCAGCTCCTCGGGGACTAGCGGCTACGAGCAGTACTTC. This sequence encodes CASSSGTSGYEQYF.

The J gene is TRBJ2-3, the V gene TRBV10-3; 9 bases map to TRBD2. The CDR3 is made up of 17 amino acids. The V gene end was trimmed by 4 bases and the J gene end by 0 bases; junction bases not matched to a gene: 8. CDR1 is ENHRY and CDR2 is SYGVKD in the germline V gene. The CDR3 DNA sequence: TGTGCCATCAGTGGAGACGCTAGCGGGGTTAGCACAGATACGCAGTATTTT. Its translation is CAISGDASGVSTDTQYF.

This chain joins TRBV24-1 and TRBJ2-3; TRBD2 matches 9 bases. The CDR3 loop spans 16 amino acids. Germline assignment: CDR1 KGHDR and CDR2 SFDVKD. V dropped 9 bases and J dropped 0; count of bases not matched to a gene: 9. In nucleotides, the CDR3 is TGTGCCACCGGCGCTAGCGGGGCCTCTAGCACAGATACGCAGTATTTT. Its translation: CATGASGASSTDTQYF.

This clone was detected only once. The CDR3 is CASSSTGGDEKLFF. The CDR3 DNA reads TGTGCCAGCTCATCTACAGGGGGGGATGAAAAACTGTTTTTT. The gene calls are TRBV18 and TRBJ1-4; the match to TRBD1 covers 8 bases. With V trimmed by 5 bases and J by 6 bases, 5 bases remained unmatched. Per germline, CDR1 KGHSH and CDR2 LQKENI. The CDR3 length is 14 residues. The whole variable domain, remainder taken from reference TRBV18 and TRBJ1-4, is NAGVMQNPRHLVRRRGQEARLRCSPMKGHSHVYWYRQLPEEGLKFMVYLQKENIIDESGMPKERFSAEFPKEGPSILRIQQVVRGDSAAYFCASSSTGGDEKLFFGSGTQLSVL.

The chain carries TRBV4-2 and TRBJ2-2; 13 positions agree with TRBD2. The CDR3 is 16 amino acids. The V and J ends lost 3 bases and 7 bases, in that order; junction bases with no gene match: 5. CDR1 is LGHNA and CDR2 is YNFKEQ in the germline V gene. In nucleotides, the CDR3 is TGTGCCAGCAGCCAGCGGACTAGCGGGGGCGTCGGGGAGCTGTTTTTT. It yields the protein CASSQRTSGGVGELFF.

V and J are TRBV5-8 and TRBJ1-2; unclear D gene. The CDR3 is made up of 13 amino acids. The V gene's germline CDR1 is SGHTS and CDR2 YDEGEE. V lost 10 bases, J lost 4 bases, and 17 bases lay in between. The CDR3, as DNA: TGTGCCTTTTACCTTGTACGGACCTATGGCTACACCTTC. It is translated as CAFYLVRTYGYTF.

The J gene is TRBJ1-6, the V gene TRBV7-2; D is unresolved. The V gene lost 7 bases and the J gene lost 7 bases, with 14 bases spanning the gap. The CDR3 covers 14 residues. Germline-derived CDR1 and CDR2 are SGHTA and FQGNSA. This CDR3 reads CASTLSGRNSPLHF. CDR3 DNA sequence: TGTGCCAGCACCCTGTCTGGGAGAAATTCACCCCTCCACTTT.

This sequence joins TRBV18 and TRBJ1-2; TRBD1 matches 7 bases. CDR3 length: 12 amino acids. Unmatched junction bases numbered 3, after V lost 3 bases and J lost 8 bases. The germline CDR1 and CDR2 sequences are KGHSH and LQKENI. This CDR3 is CASSPAGGGYTF. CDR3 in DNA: TGTGCCAGCTCACCGGCAGGGGGAGGCTACACCTTC. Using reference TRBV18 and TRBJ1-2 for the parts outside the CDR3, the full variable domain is NAGVMQNPRHLVRRRGQEARLRCSPMKGHSHVYWYRQLPEEGLKFMVYLQKENIIDESGMPKERFSAEFPKEGPSILRIQQVVRGDSAAYFCASSPAGGGYTFGSGTRLTVV.

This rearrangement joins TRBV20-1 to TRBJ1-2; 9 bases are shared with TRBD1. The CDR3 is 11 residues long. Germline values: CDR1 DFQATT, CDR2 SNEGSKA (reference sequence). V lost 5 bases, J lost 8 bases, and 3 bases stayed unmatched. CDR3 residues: CSAGTGRGYTF. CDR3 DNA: TGCAGTGCTGGGACAGGGAGAGGCTACACCTTC.

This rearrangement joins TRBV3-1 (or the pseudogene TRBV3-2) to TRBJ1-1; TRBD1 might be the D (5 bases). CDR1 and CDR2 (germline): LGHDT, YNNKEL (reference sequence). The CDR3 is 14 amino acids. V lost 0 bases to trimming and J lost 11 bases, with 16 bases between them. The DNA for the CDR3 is TGTGCCAGCAGCCAAGAATCGAGCTTTTGGGGCGCTTTCTTT. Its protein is CASSQESSFWGAFF.

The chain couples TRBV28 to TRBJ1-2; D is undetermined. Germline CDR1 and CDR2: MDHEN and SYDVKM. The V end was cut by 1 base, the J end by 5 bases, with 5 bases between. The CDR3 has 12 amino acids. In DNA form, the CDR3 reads TGTGCCAGCAGTTTATTTGGGTATGGCTACACCTTC. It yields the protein CASSLFGYGYTF.

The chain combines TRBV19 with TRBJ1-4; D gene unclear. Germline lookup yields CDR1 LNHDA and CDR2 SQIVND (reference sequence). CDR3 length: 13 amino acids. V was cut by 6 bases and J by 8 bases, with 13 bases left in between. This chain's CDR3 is CASREGPMEKLFF. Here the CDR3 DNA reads TGTGCCAGTAGGGAGGGCCCGATGGAAAAACTGTTTTTT. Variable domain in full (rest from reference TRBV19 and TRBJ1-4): DGGITQSPKYLFRKEGQNVTLSCEQNLNHDAMYWYRQDPGQGLRLIYYSQIVNDFQKGDIAEGYSVSREKKESFPLTVTSAQKNPTAFYLCASREGPMEKLFFGSGTQLSVL.